A single sample gave rise to the 23 T cell receptor beta chains below, sequenced in a study of blood T cell repertoires in COVID-19. Produced via immunoSEQ multiplex PCR; TCRdb's table is partial and in-frame only. Of roughly 400,000 clones detected, around 89% appear once; the ten largest clones hold around 1.1%. Sequencing was carried out using PBMCs or T cells enriched from blood (not recorded which). The origin of the receptors is a young man who had recovered from COVID-19.

V gene TRBV19 combines with J gene TRBJ1-1, with D possibly matching TRBD1 (6 bases). Trimming pared 8 bases from V and 8 bases from J, leaving 21 bases between. Per germline, CDR1 LNHDA and CDR2 SQIVND (reference sequence). The CDR3 spans 14 residues. The CDR3 nucleotides are TGTGCCAGTGAAATTACCTCTAGGGGGACAGAAGCTTTCTTT. Translated: CASEITSRGTEAFF.

This rearrangement joins TRBV5-6 to TRBJ1-5; 8 bases agree with TRBD1. J gave up 5 bases and V 3 bases, and 4 bases lay outside the gene matches. The CDR3 contains 14 residues. From germline, CDR1 is SGHDT and CDR2 YYEEEE. This CDR3 reads CASSSVQGDQPQHF. CDR3 DNA: TGTGCCAGCAGCTCTGTACAGGGGGATCAGCCCCAGCATTTT.

This clone has a handful of counts. The chain uses TRBV5-1 and TRBJ1-2, with 7 positions matching TRBD1. The trim removed 4 bases at V and 5 bases at J, leaving 5 bases unmatched. The CDR3 sequence is 13 residues long. Looked up from germline, CDR1 is SGHRS and CDR2 is YFSETQ. CDR3 amino acids: CASSPGTEYGYTF. The CDR3 DNA follows: TGCGCCAGCAGCCCCGGGACAGAATATGGCTACACCTTC.

This clone was picked up one time. Different DNA sequences within this sample yield the same CDR3. The V gene is TRBV7-9, the J gene TRBJ2-3; a weak D match, TRBD2 (6 bases). V shed 1 base and J shed 1 base, with 9 bases lying between them. The CDR3 totals 15 residues. Germline assignment: CDR1 SEHNR and CDR2 FQNEAQ (reference sequence). The CDR3 loop reads CASSLVLAGTDTQYF. The CDR3 coding sequence is TGTGCCAGCAGCTTAGTACTAGCAGGCACAGATACGCAGTATTTT.

The sample holds one count of this clone. This chain uses TRBV3-1 (or the pseudogene TRBV3-2) with TRBJ2-3, with TRBD1 matching over 10 bases. Germline trimming cut 4 bases from V and 3 bases from J; bases unmatched to any gene: 7. The germline V gene has CDR1 LGHDT and CDR2 YNNKEL (reference sequence). This CDR3 has 16 residues. CDR3 protein: CASSRTRTGGTDTQYF. The CDR3 nucleotides are TGTGCCAGCAGCCGCACAAGGACAGGGGGGACAGATACGCAGTATTTT.

V is TRBV13 and J is TRBJ2-3; TRBD2 matches 14 bases. The junction had 7 bases not matched to a gene; V was cut back by 4 bases and J by 1 base. The germline V gene encodes CDR1 PRHDT and CDR2 FYEKMQ (reference sequence). CDR3 length: 18 residues. The DNA for the CDR3 is TGTGCCAGCAGCTCCGGACTAGCGGGAGGAGTTGGCACAGATACGCAGTATTTT. The encoded protein is CASSSGLAGGVGTDTQYF.

CDR3 nucleotides: TGTGCCAGCAGCGGCGGGAGGGCCGGGTACAATGAGCAGTTCTTC. Amino acids: CASSGGRAGYNEQFF. The chain joins TRBV7-9 to TRBJ2-1; 9 nucleotides match TRBD2. CDR1 and CDR2 from the germline V gene are SEHNR and FQNEAQ (reference sequence). The J segment lost 4 bases and the V segment lost 5 bases, leaving 6 bases of the junction unmatched. The CDR3 runs 15 residues.

This clone came up a few times. The genes are TRBV11-2 and TRBJ2-1, with D perhaps matching TRBD2 (6 bases). This CDR3 is 16 amino acids long. Germline V CDR1 and CDR2: SGHAT, FQNNGV. With 1 base removed from V and 4 bases from J, the gap between germline ends came to 14 bases. The CDR3 protein is CASSLGGRPPYNEQFF. CDR3 DNA: TGTGCCAGCAGCTTAGGTGGGAGGCCTCCTTACAATGAGCAGTTCTTC. Looking up the rest from reference TRBV11-2 and TRBJ2-1 gives the full variable domain: EAGVAQSPRYKIIEKRQSVAFWCNPISGHATLYWYQQILGQGPKLLIQFQNNGVVDDSQLPKDRFSAERLKGVDSTLKIQPAKLEDSAVYLCASSLGGRPPYNEQFFGPGTRLTVL.

The gene calls are TRBV11-2 and TRBJ2-7, with 10 nucleotides matching TRBD2. Losses at the gene ends were 3 bases for V and 6 bases for J; bases not matched to a gene: 8. CDR1 SGHAT and CDR2 FQNNGV come from the germline V gene. This CDR3 is 15 amino acids long. The CDR3 is CASSFGAGGPLEQYF. The CDR3, as DNA: TGTGCCAGCAGCTTCGGAGCGGGAGGGCCGCTCGAGCAGTACTTC.

This clone was observed once. The CDR3 DNA reads as TGCAGCGTGCCCCGCGGGACAGGGGGGACCTACGAGCAGTACTTC. Protein product: CSVPRGTGGTYEQYF. The V gene is TRBV29-1, the J gene TRBJ2-7; 11 positions match TRBD1. Trimming cost V 6 bases and J 2 bases; bases outside gene matches: 9. The CDR3 consists of 15 residues. Germline assignment: CDR1 SQVTM and CDR2 ANQGSEA.

This chain joins TRBV28 and TRBJ2-4; 7 bases align to TRBD1. This CDR3 has 15 residues. Germline CDR1 is MDHEN and CDR2 is SYDVKM. V shed 2 bases and J 3 bases; nucleotides not matched to a gene: 4. CDR3 sequence reads: CASSLAGGGKNIQYF. DNA for the CDR3: TGTGCCAGCAGTTTAGCAGGGGGTGGCAAAAACATTCAGTACTTC.

The chain links TRBV24-1 to TRBJ2-7, with D possibly TRBD2 on 6 matching bases. The CDR3 covers 14 residues. The V end was cut by 6 bases, the J end by 2 bases, with 13 bases between. Germline CDR1 KGHDR, CDR2 SFDVKD. The CDR3 protein is CATSPGTETYEQYF. For the CDR3, the DNA is TGTGCCACCAGTCCCGGGACTGAAACCTACGAGCAGTACTTC.

There are a few counts of this clone. V gene TRBV3-1 (or the pseudogene TRBV3-2) combines with J gene TRBJ1-1; D gene unclear. The CDR3 runs 15 residues. V was cut by 0 bases and J by 0 bases, with 8 bases left in between. Germline CDR1 and CDR2: LGHDT and YNNKEL (reference sequence). CDR3 sequence reads: CASSQDQRVNTEAFF. Here the CDR3 DNA reads TGTGCCAGCAGCCAAGACCAACGGGTGAACACTGAAGCTTTCTTT.

This sequence joins TRBV13 and TRBJ2-7; 10 positions match TRBD2. V lost 5 bases and J lost 6; bases outside the gene matches: 7. The CDR3 is 14 amino acids. Germline values: CDR1 PRHDT, CDR2 FYEKMQ (reference sequence). CDR3 bases: TGTGCCAGCAGCCCAAGCGGGAGGGCCCCCGAGCAGTACTTC. Protein: CASSPSGRAPEQYF.

This chain joins TRBV6-1 and TRBJ1-5, with D maybe TRBD1 (6 bases). The CDR3 consists of 16 residues. Per the germline V gene, CDR1 is MNHNS and CDR2 is SASEGT. Trimming left V 2 bases short and J 5 bases short, with 16 bases between. The CDR3 loop is CASSETVQGPYQPQHF. As DNA, the CDR3 is TGTGCCAGCAGTGAAACGGTTCAGGGGCCCTATCAGCCCCAGCATTTT.

This clone came up once. This sequence joins TRBV7-9 and TRBJ1-6; possibly TRBD1 for D (6 bases). The CDR3 is 18 amino acids. Germline V lookup: CDR1 SEHNR, CDR2 FQNEAQ (reference sequence). Trimming shortened V by 5 bases and J by 0 bases, and 17 bases separated the two germline ends. The CDR3 sequence is CASSLELGASSYNSPLHF. For the CDR3, the DNA is TGTGCCAGCAGCCTGGAGTTGGGGGCGAGCTCCTATAATTCACCCCTCCACTTT.

The rearrangement joins TRBV28 to TRBJ2-3, with TRBD1 as a possible D gene (6 bases). CDR1 is MDHEN and CDR2 is SYDVKM in the germline V gene. The CDR3 is made up of 16 amino acids. Trimming took off 4 bases at V and 4 bases at J, with 18 bases between the two ends. The CDR3 sequence: CASSSSTGPGADTQYF. The CDR3 region has the DNA TGTGCCAGCAGTTCCTCGACAGGTCCCGGTGCAGATACGCAGTATTTT.

The V call is TRBV10-3, the J call TRBJ1-5; TRBD1 agrees at 7 bases. Per germline, CDR1 ENHRY and CDR2 SYGVKD. The CDR3 is 13 residues long. With V trimmed by 6 bases and J by 5 bases, 4 bases remained unmatched. This CDR3 is CAISDRADQPQHF. CDR3 nucleotide sequence: TGTGCCATCAGCGACAGGGCCGATCAGCCCCAGCATTTT.

The gene calls are TRBV5-1 and TRBJ1-1, with TRBD1 identical over 8 bases. Trimming cost V 0 bases and J 6 bases; bases outside gene matches: 4. Germline V CDR1 and CDR2: SGHRS, YFSETQ. This CDR3 comprises 14 residues. CDR3 amino acids: CASSLGQGFAEAFF. CDR3 DNA sequence: TGCGCCAGCAGCTTGGGACAGGGGTTCGCTGAAGCTTTCTTT.

The chain has TRBV5-8 and TRBJ1-5, with 7 bases identical to TRBD1. Germline loops: CDR1 SGHTS, CDR2 YDEGEE. V shed 4 bases and J 1 base; nucleotides not matched to a gene: 5. The CDR3 consists of 15 residues. This chain's CDR3 is CASSRGTESNQPQHF. CDR3 DNA: TGTGCCAGCAGCAGAGGGACAGAGAGCAATCAGCCCCAGCATTTT.

V and J are TRBV10-3 and TRBJ2-7; the match to TRBD2 covers 8 bases. From germline, CDR1 is ENHRY and CDR2 SYGVKD. V lost 0 bases, J lost 6 bases, and 13 bases stayed unmatched. The CDR3 length is 17 residues. CDR3 in DNA: TGTGCCATCAGTGAGTCGTGGACGGGAGGGCCGGGGGCCGAGCAGTACTTC. This codes for CAISESWTGGPGAEQYF.

CDR3 coding DNA: TGCGCCAGCAGCGGAAGACAGGGTAGGAATTTCGAGCAGTACTTC. Amino acid sequence: CASSGRQGRNFEQYF. The chain is built from TRBV5-1 and TRBJ2-7; 7 positions match TRBD1. J gave up 6 bases and V 4 bases, and 13 bases lay outside the gene matches. Per the germline V gene, CDR1 is SGHRS and CDR2 is YFSETQ. The CDR3 runs to 15 residues.

CDR3 loop: CASSPFTGTGDTEAFF. The CDR3 DNA follows: TGTGCCAGCTCACCATTTACCGGGACAGGGGACACTGAAGCTTTCTTT. The rearrangement links TRBV18 to TRBJ1-1; 10 bases agree with TRBD1. Germline V CDR1 and CDR2: KGHSH, LQKENI. With V trimmed by 2 bases and J by 3 bases, 6 bases remained unmatched. The CDR3 has 16 residues.